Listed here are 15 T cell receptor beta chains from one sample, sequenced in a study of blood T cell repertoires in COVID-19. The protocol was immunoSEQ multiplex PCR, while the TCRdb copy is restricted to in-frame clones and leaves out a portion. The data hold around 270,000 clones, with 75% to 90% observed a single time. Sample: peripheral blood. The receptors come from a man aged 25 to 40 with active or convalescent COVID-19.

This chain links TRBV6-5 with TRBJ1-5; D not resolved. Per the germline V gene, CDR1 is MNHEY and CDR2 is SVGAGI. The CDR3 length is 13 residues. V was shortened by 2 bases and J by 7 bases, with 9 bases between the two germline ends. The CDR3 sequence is CASSYGPLQPQHF. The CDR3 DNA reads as TGTGCCAGCAGTTACGGCCCTCTCCAGCCCCAGCATTTT.

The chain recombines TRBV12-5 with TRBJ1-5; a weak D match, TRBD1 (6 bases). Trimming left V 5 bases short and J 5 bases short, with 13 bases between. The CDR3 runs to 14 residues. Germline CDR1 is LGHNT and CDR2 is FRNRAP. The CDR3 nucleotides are TGTGCTAGTGGTACCCACCAGGGGTATCAGCCCCAGCATTTT. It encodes CASGTHQGYQPQHF. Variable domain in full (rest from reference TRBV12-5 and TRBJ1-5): DARVTQTPRHKVTEMGQEVTMRCQPILGHNTVFWYRQTMMQGLELLAYFRNRAPLDDSGMPKDRFSAEMPDATLATLKIQPSEPRDSAVYFCASGTHQGYQPQHFGDGTRLSIL.

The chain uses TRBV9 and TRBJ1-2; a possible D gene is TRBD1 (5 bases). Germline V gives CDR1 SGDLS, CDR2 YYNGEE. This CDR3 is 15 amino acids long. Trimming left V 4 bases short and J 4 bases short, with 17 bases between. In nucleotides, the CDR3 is TGTGCCAGCAGCCCCCGTTTAGGGGAGGGCTATGGCTACACCTTC. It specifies CASSPRLGEGYGYTF.

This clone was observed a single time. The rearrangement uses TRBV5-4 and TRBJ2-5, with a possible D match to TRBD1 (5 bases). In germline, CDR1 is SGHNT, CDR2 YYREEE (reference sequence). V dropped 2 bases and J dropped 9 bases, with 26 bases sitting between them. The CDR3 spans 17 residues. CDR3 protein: CASSLEVSARGGLAQYF. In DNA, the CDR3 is TGTGCCAGCAGCTTAGAAGTCTCGGCAAGGGGTGGTTTGGCCCAGTACTTC.

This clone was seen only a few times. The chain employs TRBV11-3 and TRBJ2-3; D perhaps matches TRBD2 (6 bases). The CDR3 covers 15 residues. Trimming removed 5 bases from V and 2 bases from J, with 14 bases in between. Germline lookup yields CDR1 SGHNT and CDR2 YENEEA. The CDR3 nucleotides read TGTGCCAGCAGCCCAGGCGGGATCCCCACAGATACGCAGTATTTT. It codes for CASSPGGIPTDTQYF.

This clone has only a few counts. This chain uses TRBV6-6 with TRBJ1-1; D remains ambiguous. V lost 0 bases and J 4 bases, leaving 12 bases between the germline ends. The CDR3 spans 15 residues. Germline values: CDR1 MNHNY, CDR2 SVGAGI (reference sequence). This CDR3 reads CASSYSTPQSTEAFF. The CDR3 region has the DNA TGTGCCAGCAGTTACTCGACTCCCCAAAGCACTGAAGCTTTCTTT.

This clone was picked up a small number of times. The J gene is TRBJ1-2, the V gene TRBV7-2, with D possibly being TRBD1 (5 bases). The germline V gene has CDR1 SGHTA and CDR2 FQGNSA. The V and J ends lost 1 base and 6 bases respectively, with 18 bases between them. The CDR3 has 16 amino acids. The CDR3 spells CASSLDVGQGRNGYTF. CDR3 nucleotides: TGTGCCAGCAGCTTAGACGTCGGTCAGGGAAGGAATGGCTACACCTTC.

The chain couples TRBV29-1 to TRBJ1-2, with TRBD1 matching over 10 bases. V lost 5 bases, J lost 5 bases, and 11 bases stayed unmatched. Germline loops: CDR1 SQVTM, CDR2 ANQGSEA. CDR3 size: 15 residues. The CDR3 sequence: CSVLVGQGRGYGYTF. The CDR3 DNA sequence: TGCAGCGTTCTAGTGGGACAGGGGAGAGGGTATGGCTACACCTTC.

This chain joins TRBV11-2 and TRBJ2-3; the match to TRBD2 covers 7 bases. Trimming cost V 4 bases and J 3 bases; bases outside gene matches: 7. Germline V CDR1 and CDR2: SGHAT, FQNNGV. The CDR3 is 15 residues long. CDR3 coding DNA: TGTGCCAGCAGCTCCGCAGGGCGGGAGACAGATACGCAGTATTTT. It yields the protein CASSSAGRETDTQYF.

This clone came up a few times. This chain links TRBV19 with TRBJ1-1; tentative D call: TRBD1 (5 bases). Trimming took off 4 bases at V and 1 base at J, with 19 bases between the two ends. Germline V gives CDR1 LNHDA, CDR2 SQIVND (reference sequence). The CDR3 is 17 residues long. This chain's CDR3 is CASSTRGSGKSNTEAFF. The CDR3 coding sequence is TGTGCCAGTAGTACAAGGGGTTCCGGCAAATCGAACACTGAAGCTTTCTTT.

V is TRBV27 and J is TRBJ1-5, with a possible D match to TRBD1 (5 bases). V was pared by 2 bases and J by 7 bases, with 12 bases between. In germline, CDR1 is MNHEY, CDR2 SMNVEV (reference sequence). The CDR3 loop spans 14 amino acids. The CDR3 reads CASSLGGSGQPQHF. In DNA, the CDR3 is TGTGCCAGCAGTTTAGGGGGGTCAGGGCAGCCCCAGCATTTT.

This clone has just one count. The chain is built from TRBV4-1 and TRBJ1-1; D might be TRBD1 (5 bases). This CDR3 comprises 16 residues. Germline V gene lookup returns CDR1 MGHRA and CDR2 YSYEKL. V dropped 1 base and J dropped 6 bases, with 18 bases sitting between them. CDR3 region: CASSQALTEHPPEAFF. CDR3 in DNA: TGCGCCAGCAGCCAAGCCTTGACAGAACACCCCCCTGAAGCTTTCTTT.

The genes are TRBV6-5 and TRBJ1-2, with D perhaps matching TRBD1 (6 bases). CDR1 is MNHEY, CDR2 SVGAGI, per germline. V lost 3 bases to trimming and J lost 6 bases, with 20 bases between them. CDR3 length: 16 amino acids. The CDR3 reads CASSYDLTRTADGYTF. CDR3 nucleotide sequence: TGTGCCAGCAGTTATGACCTTACACGGACAGCGGATGGCTACACCTTC.

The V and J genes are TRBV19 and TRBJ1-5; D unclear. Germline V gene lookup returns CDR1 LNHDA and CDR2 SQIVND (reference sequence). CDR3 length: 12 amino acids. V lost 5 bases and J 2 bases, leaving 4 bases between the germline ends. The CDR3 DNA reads TGTGCCAGTAGTCCAGGCAATCAGCCCCAGCATTTT. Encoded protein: CASSPGNQPQHF.

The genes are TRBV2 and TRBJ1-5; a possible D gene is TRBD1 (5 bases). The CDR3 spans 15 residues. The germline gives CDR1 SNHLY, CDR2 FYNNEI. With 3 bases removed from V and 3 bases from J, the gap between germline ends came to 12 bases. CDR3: CASSEEGGVNQPQHF. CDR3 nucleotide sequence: TGTGCCAGCAGTGAGGAGGGAGGGGTCAATCAGCCCCAGCATTTT.